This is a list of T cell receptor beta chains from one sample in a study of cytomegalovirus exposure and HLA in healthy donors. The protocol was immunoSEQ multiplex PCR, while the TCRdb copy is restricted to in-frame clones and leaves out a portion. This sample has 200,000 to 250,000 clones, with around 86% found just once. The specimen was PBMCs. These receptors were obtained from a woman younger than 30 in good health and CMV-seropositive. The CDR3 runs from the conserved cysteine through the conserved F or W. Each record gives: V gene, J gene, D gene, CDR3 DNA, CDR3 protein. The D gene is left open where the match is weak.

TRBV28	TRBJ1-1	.	TGTGCCAGCACCCAGATGTGGAACACTGAAGCTTTCTTT	CASTQMWNTEAFF
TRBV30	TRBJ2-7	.	TGTGCCTGGAGTTGGTCCGGGGGCTACGAGCAGTACTTC	CAWSWSGGYEQYF
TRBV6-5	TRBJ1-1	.	TGTGCCAGCAGTTCCGACAGGACTAACACTGAAGCTTTCTTT	CASSSDRTNTEAFF
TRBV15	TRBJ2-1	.	TGTGCCACCAGCAGAGATCGGGGGACGAGCTCCTACAATGAGCAGTTCTTC	CATSRDRGTSSYNEQFF
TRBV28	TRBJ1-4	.	TGTGCCAGCAGTTTTACCACAAGGGGTGAAAAACTGTTTTTT	CASSFTTRGEKLFF
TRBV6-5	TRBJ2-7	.	TGTGCCAGCACCAGGGCTGACGAGCAGTACTTC	CASTRADEQYF
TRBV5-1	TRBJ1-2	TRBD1	TGCGCCAGCAGCTTGGGAGCAGGGGGCTTATTTTCGACCTATGGCTACACCTTC	CASSLGAGGLFSTYGYTF
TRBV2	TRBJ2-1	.	TGTGCCAGCAGTGAAGTCTCTTACTCCTACAATGAGCAGTTCTTC	CASSEVSYSYNEQFF
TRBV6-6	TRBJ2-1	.	TGTGCCAGCAGCCGGGACACCGGCTCCTACAATGAGCAGTTCTTC	CASSRDTGSYNEQFF
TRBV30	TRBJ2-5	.	TGTGCCTGGAGTGACGGAGAGACCCAGTACTTC	CAWSDGETQYF
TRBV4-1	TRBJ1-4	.	TGCGCCAGCAGCCAAGTCTTCCTTCAGCGGGAAAAACTGTTTTTT	CASSQVFLQREKLFF
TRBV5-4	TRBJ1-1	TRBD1	TGTGCCAGCACCCCAAAGGGACAGGGAAGCGACACTGAAGCTTTCTTT	CASTPKGQGSDTEAFF